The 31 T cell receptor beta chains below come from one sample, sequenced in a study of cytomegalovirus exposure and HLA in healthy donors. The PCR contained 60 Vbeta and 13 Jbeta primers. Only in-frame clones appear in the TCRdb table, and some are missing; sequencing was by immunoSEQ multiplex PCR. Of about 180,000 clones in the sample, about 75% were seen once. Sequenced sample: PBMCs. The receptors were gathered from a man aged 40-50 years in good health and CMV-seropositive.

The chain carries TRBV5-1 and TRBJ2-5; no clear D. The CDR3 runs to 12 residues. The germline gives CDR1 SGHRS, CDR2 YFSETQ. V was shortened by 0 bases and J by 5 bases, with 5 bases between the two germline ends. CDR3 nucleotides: TGCGCCAGCAGCTTGGTTTCGGAGACCCAGTACTTC. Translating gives CASSLVSETQYF.

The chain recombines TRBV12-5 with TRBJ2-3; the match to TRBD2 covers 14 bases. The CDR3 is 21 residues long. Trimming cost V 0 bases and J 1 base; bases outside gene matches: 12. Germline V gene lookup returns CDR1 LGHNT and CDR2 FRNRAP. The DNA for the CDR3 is TGTGCTAGTGGTTTGGTACAGGGACTAGCGGGAGCGTATCGGGGCACAGATACGCAGTATTTT. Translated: CASGLVQGLAGAYRGTDTQYF.

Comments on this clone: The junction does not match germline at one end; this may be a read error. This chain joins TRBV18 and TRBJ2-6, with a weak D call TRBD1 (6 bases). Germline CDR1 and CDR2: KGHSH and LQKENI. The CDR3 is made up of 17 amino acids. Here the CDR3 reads CASSPPRGRAGANGLTF. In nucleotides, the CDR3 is TGTGCCAGCTCACCGCCCAGGGGTAGGGCTGGGGCCAACGGCCTGACTTTC.

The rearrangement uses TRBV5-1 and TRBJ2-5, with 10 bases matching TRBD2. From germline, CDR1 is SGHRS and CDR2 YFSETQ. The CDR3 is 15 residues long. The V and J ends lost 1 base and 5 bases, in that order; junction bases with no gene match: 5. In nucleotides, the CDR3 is TGCGCCAGCAGCTTGAGCGGGAGGGCCGAGGAGACCCAGTACTTC. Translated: CASSLSGRAEETQYF.

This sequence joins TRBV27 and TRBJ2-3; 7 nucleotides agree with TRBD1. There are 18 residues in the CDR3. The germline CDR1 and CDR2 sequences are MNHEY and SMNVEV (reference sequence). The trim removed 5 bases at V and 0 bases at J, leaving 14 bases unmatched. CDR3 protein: CASSLGGPILTSTDTQYF. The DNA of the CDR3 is TGTGCCAGCAGTCTAGGGGGCCCCATCCTTACTAGCACAGATACGCAGTATTTT.

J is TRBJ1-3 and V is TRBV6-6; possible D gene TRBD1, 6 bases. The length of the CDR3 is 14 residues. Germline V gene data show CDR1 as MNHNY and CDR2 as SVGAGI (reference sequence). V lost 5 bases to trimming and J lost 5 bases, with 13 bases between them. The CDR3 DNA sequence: TGTGCCAGCAGTCGCACAGGGATAAGAAACACCATATATTTT. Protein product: CASSRTGIRNTIYF.

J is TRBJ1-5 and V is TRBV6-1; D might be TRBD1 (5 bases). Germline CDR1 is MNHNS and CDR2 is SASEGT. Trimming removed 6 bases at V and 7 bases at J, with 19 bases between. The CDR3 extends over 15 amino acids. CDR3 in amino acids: CASRKGGGERQPQHF. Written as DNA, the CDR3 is TGTGCCAGCAGGAAGGGTGGAGGGGAGAGGCAGCCCCAGCATTTT.

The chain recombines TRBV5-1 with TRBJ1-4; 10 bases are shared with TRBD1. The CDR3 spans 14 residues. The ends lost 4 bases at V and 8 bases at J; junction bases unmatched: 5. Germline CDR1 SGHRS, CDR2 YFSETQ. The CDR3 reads CASSSGTGAEKLFF. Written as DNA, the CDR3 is TGCGCCAGCAGCAGCGGGACAGGGGCCGAAAAACTGTTTTTT.

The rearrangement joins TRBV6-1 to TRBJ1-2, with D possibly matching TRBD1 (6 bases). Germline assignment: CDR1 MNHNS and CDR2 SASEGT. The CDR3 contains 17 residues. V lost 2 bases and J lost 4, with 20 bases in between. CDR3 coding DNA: TGTGCCAGCAGTGAAAGGTTATCGGACAGCCCGATCTATGGCTACACCTTC. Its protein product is CASSERLSDSPIYGYTF.

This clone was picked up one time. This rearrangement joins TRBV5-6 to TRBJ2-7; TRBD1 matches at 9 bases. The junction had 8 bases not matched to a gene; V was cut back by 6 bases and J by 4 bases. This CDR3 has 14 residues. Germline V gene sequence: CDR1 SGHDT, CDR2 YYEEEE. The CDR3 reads CASTPGQGGYEQYF. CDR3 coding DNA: TGTGCCAGCACCCCGGGACAGGGAGGATACGAGCAGTACTTC.

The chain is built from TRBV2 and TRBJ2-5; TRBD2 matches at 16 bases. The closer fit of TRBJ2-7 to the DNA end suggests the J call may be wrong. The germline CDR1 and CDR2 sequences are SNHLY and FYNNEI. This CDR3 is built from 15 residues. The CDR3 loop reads CASRGGLAGGGEQYF. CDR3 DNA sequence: TGTGCCAGCAGGGGGGGACTAGCGGGAGGGGGCGAGCAGTACTTC.

The CDR3 DNA reads as TGTGCCATCAGTTCCAGGGGGACCGAGGCCACAGATACGCAGTATTTT. Translating it yields CAISSRGTEATDTQYF. This sequence joins TRBV10-3 and TRBJ2-3; 7 nucleotides agree with TRBD1. The CDR3 is made up of 16 amino acids. V lost 5 bases and J lost 2; bases outside the gene matches: 10. Germline CDR1 reads ENHRY; CDR2 reads SYGVKD.

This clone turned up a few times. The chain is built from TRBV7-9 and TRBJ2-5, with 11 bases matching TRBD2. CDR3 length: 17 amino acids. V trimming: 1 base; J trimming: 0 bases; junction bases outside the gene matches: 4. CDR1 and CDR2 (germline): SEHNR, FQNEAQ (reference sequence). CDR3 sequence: CASSLGRLAGNQETQYF. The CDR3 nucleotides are TGTGCCAGCAGCTTAGGTCGACTAGCGGGAAACCAAGAGACCCAGTACTTC.

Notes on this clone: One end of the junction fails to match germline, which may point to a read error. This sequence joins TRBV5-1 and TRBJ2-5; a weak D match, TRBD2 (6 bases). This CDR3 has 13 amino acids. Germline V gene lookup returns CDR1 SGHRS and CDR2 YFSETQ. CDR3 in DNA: TGCGTCAGCAGCCCGGAGGGCCAAGAGACCCAGTACTTC. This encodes CVSSPEGQETQYF.

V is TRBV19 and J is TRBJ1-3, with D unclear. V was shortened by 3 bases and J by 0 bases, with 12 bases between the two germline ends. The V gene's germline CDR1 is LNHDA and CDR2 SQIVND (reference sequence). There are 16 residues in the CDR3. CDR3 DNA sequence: TGTGCCAGTAGTATCATAAGACCAGGCTCTGGAAACACCATATATTTT. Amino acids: CASSIIRPGSGNTIYF. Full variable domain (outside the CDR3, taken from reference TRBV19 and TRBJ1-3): DGGITQSPKYLFRKEGQNVTLSCEQNLNHDAMYWYRQDPGQGLRLIYYSQIVNDFQKGDIAEGYSVSREKKESFPLTVTSAQKNPTAFYLCASSIIRPGSGNTIYFGEGSWLTVV.

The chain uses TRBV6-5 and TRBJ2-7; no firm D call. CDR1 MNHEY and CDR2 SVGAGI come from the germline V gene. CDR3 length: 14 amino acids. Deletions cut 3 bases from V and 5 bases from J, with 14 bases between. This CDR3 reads CASSYHGGTNEQYF. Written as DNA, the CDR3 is TGTGCCAGCAGTTATCACGGCGGCACTAACGAGCAGTACTTC.

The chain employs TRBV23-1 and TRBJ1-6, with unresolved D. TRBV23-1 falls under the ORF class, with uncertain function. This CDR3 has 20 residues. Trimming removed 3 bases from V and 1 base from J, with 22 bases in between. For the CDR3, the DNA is TGCGCCAGCAGTCACCCCGGAGCGGGTATTGAAGGGTCCTATAATTCACCCCTCCACTTT. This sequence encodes CASSHPGAGIEGSYNSPLHF.

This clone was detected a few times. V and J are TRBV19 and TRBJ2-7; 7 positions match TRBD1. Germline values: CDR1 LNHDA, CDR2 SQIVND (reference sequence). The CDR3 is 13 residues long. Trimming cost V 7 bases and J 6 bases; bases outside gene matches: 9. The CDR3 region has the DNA TGTGCCAGTAAGAGGACAGGTGAGGGCGAGCAGTACTTC. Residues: CASKRTGEGEQYF.

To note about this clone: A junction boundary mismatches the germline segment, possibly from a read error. CDR3 nucleotide sequence: TGCGCCAGCAGCTTGACGTTCTCTGGGGCCAACGGCCTGACTTTC. Protein: CASSLTFSGANGLTF. This rearrangement joins TRBV5-1 to TRBJ2-6, with D possibly being TRBD1 (5 bases). Germline V CDR1 and CDR2: SGHRS, YFSETQ. The CDR3 sequence is 15 residues long. Full variable domain (missing parts from reference TRBV5-1 and TRBJ2-6): KAGVTQTPRYLIKTRGQQVTLSCSPISGHRSVSWYQQTPGQGLQFLFEYFSETQRNKGNFPGRFSGRQFSNSRSEMNVSTLELGDSALYLCASSLTFSGANGLTFGAGSRLTVL.

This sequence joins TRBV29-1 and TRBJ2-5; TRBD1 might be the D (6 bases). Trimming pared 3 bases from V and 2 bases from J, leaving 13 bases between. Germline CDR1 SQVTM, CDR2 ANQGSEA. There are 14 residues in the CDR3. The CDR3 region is CSVDYKGQQETQYF. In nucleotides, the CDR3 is TGCAGCGTTGATTATAAAGGACAGCAAGAGACCCAGTACTTC.

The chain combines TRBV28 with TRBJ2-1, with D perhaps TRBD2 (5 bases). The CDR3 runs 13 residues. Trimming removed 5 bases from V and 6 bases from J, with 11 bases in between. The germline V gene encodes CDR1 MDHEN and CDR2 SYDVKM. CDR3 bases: TGTGCCAGCAGTATTGCTAGCCCCAATGAGCAGTTCTTC. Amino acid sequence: CASSIASPNEQFF.

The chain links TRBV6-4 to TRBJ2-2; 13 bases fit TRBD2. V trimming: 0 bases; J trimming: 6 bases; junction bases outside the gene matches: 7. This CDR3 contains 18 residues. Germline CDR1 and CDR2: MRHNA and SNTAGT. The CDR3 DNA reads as TGTGCCAGCAGTGACTCGAGGGGACTAGCGGGATCACCCGGGGAGCTGTTTTTT. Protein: CASSDSRGLAGSPGELFF.

CDR3 DNA: TGTGCCAGCAGTTCGGGGACTAGATTGGGCAATGAGCAGTTCTTC. Amino acid sequence: CASSSGTRLGNEQFF. V usage is TRBV2 and J usage is TRBJ2-1, with 8 nucleotides matching TRBD2. CDR1 is SNHLY, CDR2 FYNNEI, per germline. This CDR3 spans 15 amino acids. Trimming removed 5 bases from V and 6 bases from J; junction bases left unmatched: 9.

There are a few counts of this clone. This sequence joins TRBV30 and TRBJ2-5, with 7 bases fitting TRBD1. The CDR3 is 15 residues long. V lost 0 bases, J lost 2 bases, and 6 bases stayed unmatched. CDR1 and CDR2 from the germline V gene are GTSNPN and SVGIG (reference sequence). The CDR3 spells CAWSVMGQPQETQYF. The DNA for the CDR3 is TGTGCCTGGAGTGTAATGGGACAGCCACAAGAGACCCAGTACTTC.

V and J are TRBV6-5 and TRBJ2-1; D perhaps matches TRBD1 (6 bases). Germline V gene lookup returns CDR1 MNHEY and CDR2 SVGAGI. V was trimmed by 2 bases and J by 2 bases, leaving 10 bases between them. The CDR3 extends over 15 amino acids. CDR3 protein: CASSYNRAPYNEQFF. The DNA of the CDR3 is TGTGCCAGCAGTTACAACAGGGCCCCCTACAATGAGCAGTTCTTC.

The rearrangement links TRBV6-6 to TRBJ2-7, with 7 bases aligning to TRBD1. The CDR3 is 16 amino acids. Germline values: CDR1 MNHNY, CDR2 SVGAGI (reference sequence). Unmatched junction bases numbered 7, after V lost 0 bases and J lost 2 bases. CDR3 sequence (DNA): TGTGCCAGCAGTTACTCGACAGGGATTGGGGCCTACGAGCAGTACTTC. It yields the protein CASSYSTGIGAYEQYF.

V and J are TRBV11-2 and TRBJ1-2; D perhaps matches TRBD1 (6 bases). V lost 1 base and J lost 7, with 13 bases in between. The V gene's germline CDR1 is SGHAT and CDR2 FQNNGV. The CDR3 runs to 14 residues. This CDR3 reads CASSLAGAPGGYTF. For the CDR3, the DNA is TGTGCCAGCAGCTTAGCAGGGGCCCCGGGTGGCTACACCTTC. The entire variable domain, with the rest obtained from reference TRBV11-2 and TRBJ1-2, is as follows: EAGVAQSPRYKIIEKRQSVAFWCNPISGHATLYWYQQILGQGPKLLIQFQNNGVVDDSQLPKDRFSAERLKGVDSTLKIQPAKLEDSAVYLCASSLAGAPGGYTFGSGTRLTVV.

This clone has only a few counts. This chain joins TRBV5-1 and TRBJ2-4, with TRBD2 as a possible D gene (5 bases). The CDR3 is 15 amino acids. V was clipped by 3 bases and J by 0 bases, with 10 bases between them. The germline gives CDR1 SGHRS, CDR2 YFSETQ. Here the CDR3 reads CASSSPGSAKNIQYF. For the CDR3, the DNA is TGCGCCAGCAGCTCCCCGGGGTCAGCCAAAAACATTCAGTACTTC.

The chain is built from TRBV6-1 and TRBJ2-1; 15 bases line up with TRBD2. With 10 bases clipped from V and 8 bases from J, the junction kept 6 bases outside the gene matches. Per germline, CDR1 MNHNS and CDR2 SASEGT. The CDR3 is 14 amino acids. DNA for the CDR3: TGTGCCATGACGGGACTAGCGGGAGGTTATGAGCAGTTCTTC. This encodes CAMTGLAGGYEQFF.

This chain's CDR3 is CASQGTGFEAFF. CDR3 in DNA: TGTGCCAGCCAAGGTACGGGGTTTGAAGCTTTCTTT. The J gene is TRBJ1-1, the V gene TRBV6-5; D gene uncertain. Germline CDR1 is MNHEY and CDR2 is SVGAGI. Trimming took 8 bases from V and 7 from J, leaving 14 bases between them. This CDR3 is built from 12 residues.

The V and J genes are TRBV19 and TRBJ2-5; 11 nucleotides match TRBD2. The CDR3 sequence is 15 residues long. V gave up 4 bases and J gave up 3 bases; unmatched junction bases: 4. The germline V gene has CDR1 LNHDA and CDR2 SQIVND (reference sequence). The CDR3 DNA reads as TGTGCCAGTAGTACCTTACTAGCGGGAGAAGAGACCCAGTACTTC. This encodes CASSTLLAGEETQYF. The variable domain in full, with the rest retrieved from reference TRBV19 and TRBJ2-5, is DGGITQSPKYLFRKEGQNVTLSCEQNLNHDAMYWYRQDPGQGLRLIYYSQIVNDFQKGDIAEGYSVSREKKESFPLTVTSAQKNPTAFYLCASSTLLAGEETQYFGPGTRLLVL.